This is a list of T cell receptor beta chains from one sample in a study of Ad26.COV2.S vaccination and SARS-CoV-2 variants. Clones were read by immunoSEQ multiplex PCR, and TCRdb kept only the in-frame ones, dropping some. This table holds about 250,000 clones, roughly 85% found once. Sequencing used peripheral blood, obtained in a trial of Ad26.COV2.S vaccine versus placebo. The source is a person aged 18 to 65 who received the Ad26.COV2.S COVID-19 vaccine or a placebo. Both conserved end residues are part of each CDR3. D genes are given only for firm matches. Clone size is not always given. Where it is, it says once, few, many or a class for expanded clones.

j_gene	abundance	v_gene	len	d_gene	CDR3nt	CDR3aa
TRBJ1-3	NA	TRBV30	14	TRBD1	TGTGCCTGGAATGACAGGGCGGCTGGAAACACCATATATTTT	CAWNDRAAGNTIYF
TRBJ1-1	NA	TRBV27	15	TRBD1	TGTGCCAGCAGTCCCCAACAGGGGATCGGCACTGAAGCTTTCTTT	CASSPQQGIGTEAFF
TRBJ2-1	once	TRBV7-9	18	TRBD2	TGTGCCAGCAGCGGGATAAGTAGCGGGGGTTCTTTCTACAATGAGCAGTTCTTC	CASSGISSGGSFYNEQFF
TRBJ2-1	NA	TRBV15	12	NA	TGTGCCACCAGCAGAGACAGCCTATCTCAGTTCTTC	CATSRDSLSQFF
TRBJ2-2	NA	TRBV5-4	17	TRBD2	TGTGCCAGCAGCTTGGCTAGCGGGAGTAGGAACACCGGGGAGCTGTTTTTT	CASSLASGSRNTGELFF
TRBJ1-3	NA	TRBV6-5	16	NA	TGTGCCAGCAGTTCGTATACAGGGCACTCTGGAAACACCATATATTTT	CASSSYTGHSGNTIYF
TRBJ2-5	NA	TRBV29-1	16	NA	TGCAGCGGGGGACACCGGGACTGGGGCTTACAAGAGACCCAGTACTTC	CSGGHRDWGLQETQYF
TRBJ2-1	NA	TRBV9	15	TRBD2	TGTGCCAGCAGCGAAACTAGCGGGCTGAACAATGAGCAGTTCTTC	CASSETSGLNNEQFF
TRBJ1-2	NA	TRBV24-1	12	NA	TGTGCCACCAGCGATAGAAACTATGGCTACACCTTC	CATSDRNYGYTF
TRBJ2-7	NA	TRBV6-2/TRBV6-3	14	TRBD2	TGTGCCAGCAGTAACGGGGGGGCTCCCTACGAGCAGTACTTC	CASSNGGAPYEQYF
TRBJ2-1	NA	TRBV19	12	NA	TGTGCCAGTAGTTTAAGAGGCAATGAGCAGTTCTTC	CASSLRGNEQFF
TRBJ2-5	NA	TRBV21-1	18	NA	TGTGCCAGCAGCAAGACTAGCGGGAGAAGGAAGGAGGAAGAGACCCAGTACTTC	CASSKTSGRRKEEETQYF